The subject of this entry is one T cell receptor (beta chain). The data were produced by immunoSEQ multiplex PCR, yet TCRdb's version contains in-frame clones alone and is incomplete. The sample has about 34,000 clones, 80% to 95% seen once. The sample comes from a study of OX40 agonist ivuxolimab in advanced cancers. Across the whole study: A male proportion of about 84% was recorded, with mean age around 60 years and range about 20 to 85.

V lost 4 bases and J lost 4, with 13 bases in between. Germline V gene sequence: CDR1 SGHTA, CDR2 FQGNSA. The CDR3 runs to 15 residues. The clonotype comes from an adult with an advanced solid tumor such as melanoma, head and neck, liver or kidney cancer. This chain links TRBV7-2 with TRBJ1-4; D might be TRBD1 (6 bases). The starting material was CD4+ or CD8+ T cells sorted from blood, obtained in a trial of the OX40 agonist ivuxolimab. In nucleotides, the CDR3 is TGTGCCAGCAGCTGGTCCGGGACAAGTAATGAAAAACTGTTTTTT. This codes for CASSWSGTSNEKLFF.